Listed below are T cell receptor beta chains from one sample, sequenced in a study of blood T cells in healthy people across ages. TCRdb independently ran MiXCR on the 5' RACE reads; one entry per CDR3 protein. The data show more than 700,000 distinct CDR3 sequences, with 50% to 65% seen just once and 41% held by the top ten. Sequencing used blood. Source of these receptors: a man older than 75 in good health. Each CDR3 is given with its conserved first and last residue. The D gene is left open where the match is weak. Clone size, where shown, is once, few, many, or a class for clones that have expanded.

len: 16
abundance: -
v_gene: TRBV9
d_gene: -
j_gene: TRBJ2-1
CDR3nt: TGTGCCAGCAGCGGACAGACATCCCACTCCTACAATGAGCAGTTCTTC
CDR3aa: CASSGQTSHSYNEQFF

len: 16
abundance: -
v_gene: TRBV29-1
d_gene: TRBD2
j_gene: TRBJ2-1
CDR3nt: TGCAGCGTTGAACGCATCGCGGGGGGGAGGAACAATGAGCAGTTCTTC
CDR3aa: CSVERIAGGRNNEQFF

len: 14
abundance: -
v_gene: TRBV20-1
d_gene: -
j_gene: TRBJ1-5
CDR3nt: TGCAGTGCTCGAGGAATAGGGCGAACGGAGCCCCAGCATTTT
CDR3aa: CSARGIGRTEPQHF

len: 19
abundance: -
v_gene: TRBV9
d_gene: TRBD1
j_gene: TRBJ2-4
CDR3nt: TGTGCCAGCAGCGTAGACCGATCAAGGGGGCAGCTAGCCAAAAACATTCAGTACTTC
CDR3aa: CASSVDRSRGQLAKNIQYF

len: 12
abundance: many
v_gene: TRBV20-1
d_gene: TRBD1
j_gene: TRBJ2-7
CDR3nt: TGCAGCGCTCGGGACAGCTCCTACGAGCAGTACTTC
CDR3aa: CSARDSSYEQYF

len: 17
abundance: -
v_gene: TRBV7-9
d_gene: -
j_gene: TRBJ2-3
CDR3nt: TGTGCCAGCAGCTTAGCACCGGGACTCCAGATGCACAGATACGCGTATTTT
CDR3aa: CASSLAPGLQMHRYAYF

len: 16
abundance: few
v_gene: TRBV25-1
d_gene: TRBD1
j_gene: TRBJ2-3
CDR3nt: TGTGCCAGCAGTGAAGACAGGGGAGCTAGCACAGATACGCAGTATTTT
CDR3aa: CASSEDRGASTDTQYF

len: 14
abundance: -
v_gene: TRBV28
d_gene: -
j_gene: TRBJ2-1
CDR3nt: TGTGCCAGCAGTTTGATTCGAGCGGACGATGAGCAGTTCTTC
CDR3aa: CASSLIRADDEQFF

len: 17
abundance: -
v_gene: TRBV7-2
d_gene: TRBD2
j_gene: TRBJ2-3
CDR3nt: TGTGCCAGCAGCCCAGGGACTAGCGGGAGTCCGGCAGATACGCAGTATTTT
CDR3aa: CASSPGTSGSPADTQYF

len: 15
abundance: few
v_gene: TRBV20-1
d_gene: TRBD2
j_gene: TRBJ2-7
CDR3nt: TGCAGTGCTGGCCTAGCGGGAAGGAGCTCCTACGAGCAGTACTTC
CDR3aa: CSAGLAGRSSYEQYF

len: 17
abundance: -
v_gene: TRBV27
d_gene: TRBD2
j_gene: TRBJ2-7
CDR3nt: TGTGCCAGCAGTTTATCGCTTCGGACTAGCGGGTGGAACGAGCAGTACTTC
CDR3aa: CASSLSLRTSGWNEQYF

len: 16
abundance: -
v_gene: TRBV6-5
d_gene: -
j_gene: TRBJ2-5
CDR3nt: TGTGCCAGCAGTTACTCAGCGGGTGGCCTCGTAGAGACCCAGTACTTC
CDR3aa: CASSYSAGGLVETQYF

len: 16
abundance: -
v_gene: TRBV20-1
d_gene: -
j_gene: TRBJ2-1
CDR3nt: TGCAGTGCTAGTCGTCCAGGAGATAGCTCCTACAATGAGCAGTTCTTC
CDR3aa: CSASRPGDSSYNEQFF

len: 15
abundance: -
v_gene: TRBV28
d_gene: TRBD1
j_gene: TRBJ1-5
CDR3nt: TGTGCCAGCAGTTTAATAGACAGGGGAGGACAGCCCCAGCATTTT
CDR3aa: CASSLIDRGGQPQHF

len: 16
abundance: once
v_gene: TRBV10-3
d_gene: TRBD2
j_gene: TRBJ2-3
CDR3nt: TGTGCCATCAGCCCCACTAGCGGGAGAGGGGACAGATACGCGTATTTT
CDR3aa: CAISPTSGRGDRYAYF

len: 16
abundance: few
v_gene: TRBV2
d_gene: TRBD2
j_gene: TRBJ2-3
CDR3nt: TGTGCCAGCAGTGGGGCTAGCGGGAGGATGGGAAGATACGCGTATTTT
CDR3aa: CASSGASGRMGRYAYF

len: 17
abundance: -
v_gene: TRBV5-1
d_gene: -
j_gene: TRBJ2-6
CDR3nt: TGCGCCAGCAGCGAAGGGTCGATCATCTCTGGGGCCAACGTCCTGACTTTC
CDR3aa: CASSEGSIISGANVLTF

len: 16
abundance: -
v_gene: TRBV9
d_gene: -
j_gene: TRBJ1-1
CDR3nt: TGTGCCAGCAGCGTAGTACCTACCGGGACCTCTCCTGAAGCTTTCTTT
CDR3aa: CASSVVPTGTSPEAFF

len: 14
abundance: -
v_gene: TRBV20-1
d_gene: TRBD1
j_gene: TRBJ1-1
CDR3nt: TGCAGTGCTAAGTACAGGGGGCTGAACACTGAAGCTTTCTTT
CDR3aa: CSAKYRGLNTEAFF

len: 17
abundance: -
v_gene: TRBV28
d_gene: -
j_gene: TRBJ2-7
CDR3nt: TGTGCCAGCAGGGGCGTACCTACAGGGCCACTTTTCTACGAGCAGTACTTC
CDR3aa: CASRGVPTGPLFYEQYF

len: 17
abundance: -
v_gene: TRBV27
d_gene: -
j_gene: TRBJ2-4
CDR3nt: TGTGCCAGCAGCCCCGGAGGAGGGTGGGAAGCCAAAAACATTCAGTACTTC
CDR3aa: CASSPGGGWEAKNIQYF

len: 12
abundance: few
v_gene: TRBV6-6
d_gene: -
j_gene: TRBJ2-4
CDR3nt: -
CDR3aa: CASTLWGTGSYF

len: 11
abundance: -
v_gene: TRBV9
d_gene: TRBD2
j_gene: TRBJ2-1
CDR3nt: TGTGCCAGCGGGAGGGCCGGTGAGCAGTTCTTC
CDR3aa: CASGRAGEQFF

len: 12
abundance: -
v_gene: TRBV3-1
d_gene: -
j_gene: TRBJ2-5
CDR3nt: TGTGCCAGCAGCCAGGGAGCCCGGGGGCAGTACTTC
CDR3aa: CASSQGARGQYF

len: 12
abundance: -
v_gene: TRBV12-3/TRBV12-4
d_gene: -
j_gene: TRBJ2-4
CDR3nt: TGTGCAGACATGGGAGAGGCGGAGCTATGGTACTTC
CDR3aa: CADMGEAELWYF

len: 11
abundance: -
v_gene: TRBV12-3/TRBV12-4
d_gene: -
j_gene: TRBJ1-1
CDR3nt: TGTGCCAGCCGGCGGGAGAGCGCAGCTTTCTTT
CDR3aa: CASRRESAAFF

len: 15
abundance: few
v_gene: TRBV6-4
d_gene: -
j_gene: TRBJ2-1
CDR3nt: TGTGCCAGCAGTTGGGATATGGTTTCCTACAATGAGCAGTTCTTC
CDR3aa: CASSWDMVSYNEQFF

len: 13
abundance: -
v_gene: TRBV11-1
d_gene: -
j_gene: TRBJ2-7
CDR3nt: TGTGCCAGCAGCGCACAACCGGGTTACGAGCAGTACTTC
CDR3aa: CASSAQPGYEQYF

len: 12
abundance: -
v_gene: TRBV29-1
d_gene: -
j_gene: TRBJ2-7
CDR3nt: TGCAGCGTTGAAAGGGGGACGAACGAGCAGTACTTC
CDR3aa: CSVERGTNEQYF

len: 17
abundance: few
v_gene: TRBV25-1
d_gene: -
j_gene: TRBJ1-2
CDR3nt: TGTGCCAGCAGTGAACCTGGCTCCCGGGGTCTTCCCTATGGCTACACCTTC
CDR3aa: CASSEPGSRGLPYGYTF